The rows below give T cell receptor beta chains drawn from one sample of a study of CD8 T cells in Susac syndrome. A single record per CDR3 protein comes from TCRdb applying MiXCR to the immunoSEQ multiplex PCR reads. The sample contains about 90,000 distinct CDR3 sequences, 90% to 97% of which appear only once. The sequenced sample consisted of CD8+ T cells from PBMCs. All receptors derive from a human donor with Susac syndrome. CDR3s include the opening cysteine and the closing phenylalanine or tryptophan. The order of the fields is D gene, clone size, V gene, J gene, CDR3 DNA, CDR3 protein. D genes are given only for firm matches. Part of the rows lack a size; the others show once, few, many or a class for expanded clones.

-	-	TRBV7-8	TRBJ2-1	TGTGCCAGCAGCTTATTTGACGGGCAGTTCTTC	CASSLFDGQFF
-	-	TRBV30	TRBJ2-1	TGTGCCTGGAGTGGACCCGGCAACAATGAGCAGTTCTTC	CAWSGPGNNEQFF
-	-	TRBV20-1	TRBJ1-2	TGCAGTGCTACACAGGGTACTGGCTACACCTTC	CSATQGTGYTF
TRBD1	-	TRBV7-9	TRBJ2-6	TGTGCCAGCAGCTTTCGGACAGGGATCCTTTTTGCCGGGGCCAACGTCCTGACTTTC	CASSFRTGILFAGANVLTF
TRBD1	-	TRBV20-1	TRBJ1-5	TGCAGTGCTAGAGCGCTCGCTACAGGGGGCGGTCAGCCCCAGCATTTT	CSARALATGGGQPQHF
TRBD2	few	TRBV29-1	TRBJ2-3	TGCAGCGTTCACCAGCGGGGGGGCCGCACAGATACGCAGTATTTT	CSVHQRGGRTDTQYF
-	-	TRBV7-9	TRBJ2-5	TGTGCCAGCAGCTCACCGGACTGGCCCATGGACCAGTACTTC	CASSSPDWPMDQYF
-	-	TRBV30	TRBJ2-7	TGTGCCTGGAGTGATAGTCCTCCCTCCGAGCAGTACTTC	CAWSDSPPSEQYF
-	-	TRBV2	TRBJ2-1	TGTGCCAGCAGCCCGTTCAACAATGAGCAGTTCTTC	CASSPFNNEQFF
-	-	TRBV7-2	TRBJ1-2	TGTGCCAGCAGCCTGACAGGCCCCCTCTATGGCTACACCTTC	CASSLTGPLYGYTF
-	-	TRBV19	TRBJ2-5	TGTGCCAGTAGTATGCAGGGCCAAGAGACCCAGTACTTC	CASSMQGQETQYF
-	-	TRBV15	TRBJ2-5	TGTGCCACCAGCAGAGATTCCTTTACAGGGTACGGGGAGACCCAGTACTTC	CATSRDSFTGYGETQYF
-	once	TRBV9	TRBJ1-5	TGTGCCAGCAGCCAAAGTCAGCCCCAGCATTTT	CASSQSQPQHF
TRBD2	-	TRBV7-9	TRBJ2-7	TGTGCCAGGACCCGGGGGGCCTACGAGCAGTACTTC	CARTRGAYEQYF
TRBD1	-	TRBV29-1	TRBJ2-5	TGCAGCGCTCGGGACAGGGGGCGGGGGGAGACCCAGTACTTC	CSARDRGRGETQYF